The 9 T cell receptor beta chains reported below all come from one sample, sequenced in a study of T cell responses to AZD1222 COVID-19 vaccine. The assay was immunoSEQ multiplex PCR, and TCRdb's table has in-frame clones only and misses some. The repertoire consists of about 150,000 clones, with about 87% occurring once and the leading ten covering 3% to 4%. The sample was peripheral blood, taken on day 0 of MenACWY control vaccination. These receptors were taken from an adult in good health.

This chain uses TRBV11-2 with TRBJ2-5, with TRBD1 matching 8 bases. The CDR3 has 15 residues. Trimming at V came to 5 bases and at J to 3 bases, leaving 8 bases not matched to a gene. Germline CDR1 reads SGHAT; CDR2 reads FQNNGV. Here the CDR3 DNA reads TGTGCCAGCAGCCCCGGACAGGGCCTCGAAGAGACCCAGTACTTC. Amino acids: CASSPGQGLEETQYF. The entire variable domain, with the rest obtained from reference TRBV11-2 and TRBJ2-5, is as follows: EAGVAQSPRYKIIEKRQSVAFWCNPISGHATLYWYQQILGQGPKLLIQFQNNGVVDDSQLPKDRFSAERLKGVDSTLKIQPAKLEDSAVYLCASSPGQGLEETQYFGPGTRLLVL.

The chain is built from TRBV3-1 (or the pseudogene TRBV3-2) and TRBJ1-5; possibly TRBD1 for D (5 bases). Germline lookup yields CDR1 LGHDT and CDR2 YNNKEL (reference sequence). Trimming took 1 base from V and 7 from J, leaving 8 bases between them. The CDR3 covers 13 residues. CDR3: CASSQGRDQPQHF. CDR3 nucleotides: TGTGCCAGCAGCCAAGGTAGGGACCAGCCCCAGCATTTT.

This rearrangement joins TRBV12-3 or TRBV12-4 to TRBJ2-7, with 8 bases identical to TRBD2. The V segment lost 6 bases and the J segment 3 bases; nucleotides outside the gene matches: 4. This CDR3 is 13 amino acids long. The CDR3 loop reads CASRSGSYYEQYF. The CDR3, as DNA: TGTGCCAGCAGGAGCGGGAGTTACTACGAGCAGTACTTC.

The chain uses TRBV19 and TRBJ1-2; no firm D call. The CDR3 totals 15 residues. Trimming cost V 4 bases and J 3 bases, with 15 bases left between them. Germline V gene sequence: CDR1 LNHDA, CDR2 SQIVND (reference sequence). CDR3 region: CASSTFRAGDYGYTF. The CDR3, as DNA: TGTGCCAGTAGTACTTTCCGGGCGGGAGACTATGGCTACACCTTC.

The V gene is TRBV4-3, the J gene TRBJ2-7; D is perhaps TRBD1 or TRBD2 (6 bases each). Trimming stripped 0 bases from V and 6 bases from J, with 12 bases between. Germline CDR1 is LGHNA and CDR2 is YSLEER. The length of the CDR3 is 14 residues. The CDR3 loop reads CASSQDEGGLEQYF. CDR3 sequence (DNA): TGCGCCAGCAGCCAAGACGAAGGGGGGCTCGAGCAGTACTTC.

The chain employs TRBV28 and TRBJ2-1; 8 bases are a match to TRBD2. Germline CDR1 MDHEN, CDR2 SYDVKM. The CDR3 covers 14 residues. With V trimmed by 2 bases and J by 6 bases, 3 bases remained unmatched. CDR3 loop: CASSLRTSFNEQFF. The CDR3 coding sequence is TGTGCCAGCAGTTTAAGGACTAGCTTCAATGAGCAGTTCTTC.

This sequence joins TRBV2 and TRBJ2-4, with unresolved D. This CDR3 spans 15 amino acids. Germline loops: CDR1 SNHLY, CDR2 FYNNEI. The V end was cut by 6 bases, the J end by 0 bases, with 12 bases between. The CDR3 DNA is TGTGCCAGCAGCATGACCGCCCTAGCCAAAAACATTCAGTACTTC. Protein: CASSMTALAKNIQYF.

This clone was observed once. This chain connects TRBV19 to TRBJ1-2; 7 positions match TRBD1. V dropped 6 bases and J dropped 4; count of bases not matched to a gene: 11. Germline lookup yields CDR1 LNHDA and CDR2 SQIVND (reference sequence). The CDR3 is made up of 15 amino acids. CDR3 nucleotides: TGTGCCAGTAGGGGATACAGGGGAACGGGCTATGGCTACACCTTC. The encoded protein is CASRGYRGTGYGYTF.

The rearrangement links TRBV10-3 to TRBJ2-2; 10 bases are shared with TRBD1. There are 18 residues in the CDR3. J gave up 4 bases and V 4 bases, and 12 bases lay outside the gene matches. CDR1 is ENHRY and CDR2 is SYGVKD in the germline V gene. The CDR3 protein is CAISGPTPGQGSTGELFF. The CDR3 DNA reads TGTGCCATCAGTGGACCTACCCCGGGACAGGGGAGCACCGGGGAGCTGTTTTTT.